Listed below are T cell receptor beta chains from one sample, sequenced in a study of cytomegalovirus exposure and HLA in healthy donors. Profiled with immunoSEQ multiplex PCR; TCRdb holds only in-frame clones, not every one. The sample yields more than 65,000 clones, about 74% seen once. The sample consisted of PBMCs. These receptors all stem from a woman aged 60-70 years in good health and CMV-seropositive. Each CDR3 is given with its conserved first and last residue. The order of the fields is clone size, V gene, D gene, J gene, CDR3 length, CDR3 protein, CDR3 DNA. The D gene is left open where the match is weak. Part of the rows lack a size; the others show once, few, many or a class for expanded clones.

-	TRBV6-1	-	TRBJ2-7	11	CASSEYYEQYF	TGTGCCAGCAGTGAGTACTACGAGCAGTACTTC
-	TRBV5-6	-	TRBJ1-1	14	CASSLPGRGTEAFF	TGTGCCAGCAGCCTCCCGGGCAGGGGCACTGAAGCTTTCTTT
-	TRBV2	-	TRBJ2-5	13	CASSEQVLETQYF	TGTGCCAGCAGTGAACAGGTGTTAGAGACCCAGTACTTC
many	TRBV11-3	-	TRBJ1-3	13	CASSLGVRDTIYF	TGTGCCAGCAGCTTAGGCGTTCGAGACACCATATATTTT
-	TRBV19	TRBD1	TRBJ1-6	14	CASSIGQGHSPLHF	TGTGCCAGTAGTATTGGACAGGGCCATTCACCCCTCCACTTT
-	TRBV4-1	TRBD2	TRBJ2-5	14	CASSQDIGGETQYF	TGCGCCAGCAGCCAAGACATCGGGGGGGAGACCCAGTACTTC
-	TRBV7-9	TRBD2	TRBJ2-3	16	CASSPTGTSAGDTQYF	TGTGCCAGCAGTCCAACAGGGACTAGCGCTGGAGATACGCAGTATTTT
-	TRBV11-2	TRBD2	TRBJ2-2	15	CASSLSGRSTGELFF	TGTGCCAGCAGCTTAAGCGGGAGAAGTACCGGGGAGCTGTTTTTT
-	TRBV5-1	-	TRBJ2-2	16	CASSFIRTPNTGELFF	TGCGCCAGCAGCTTTATACGGACACCCAACACCGGGGAGCTGTTTTTT
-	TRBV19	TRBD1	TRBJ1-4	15	CASSDWDRVNEKLFF	TGTGCCAGTAGTGATTGGGACAGGGTTAATGAAAAACTGTTTTTT
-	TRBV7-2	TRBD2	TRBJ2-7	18	CASSSQGRASGAGQEQYF	TGTGCCAGCAGCTCCCAAGGCAGGGCTAGCGGCGCGGGTCAGGAGCAGTACTTC
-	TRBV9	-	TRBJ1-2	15	CASSVGLYRDYGYTF	TGTGCCAGCAGCGTAGGATTGTACAGAGATTATGGCTACACCTTC
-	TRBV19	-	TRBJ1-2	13	CASSRTQTYGYTF	TGTGCCAGTAGTCGTACTCAAACCTATGGCTACACCTTC
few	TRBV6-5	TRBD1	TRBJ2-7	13	CASSYRDRDEQYF	TGTGCCAGCAGCTACCGGGACAGGGACGAGCAGTACTTC
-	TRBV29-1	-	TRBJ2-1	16	CSVEGAAGKGPYEQFF	TGCAGCGTTGAAGGCGCGGCGGGAAAGGGGCCCTATGAGCAGTTCTTC
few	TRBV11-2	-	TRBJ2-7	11	CASSVSYEQYF	TGTGCCAGCAGCGTATCCTACGAGCAGTACTTC
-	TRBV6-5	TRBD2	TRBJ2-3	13	CASSYGGEGRQYF	TGTGCCAGCAGTTACGGCGGGGAGGGGAGGCAGTATTTT
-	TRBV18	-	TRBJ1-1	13	CASSSAGNTEAFF	TGTGCCAGCTCATCTGCGGGGAACACTGAAGCTTTCTTT
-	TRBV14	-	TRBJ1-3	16	CASSQERWAGGNTIYF	TGTGCCAGCAGCCAAGAAAGGTGGGCAGGCGGAAACACCATATATTTT
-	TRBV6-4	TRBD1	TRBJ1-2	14	CASTPGQGAGGYTF	TGTGCCAGCACCCCAGGACAGGGGGCGGGTGGCTACACCTTC